Below are 13 T cell receptor beta chains sequenced from a single sample in a study of cytomegalovirus exposure and HLA in healthy donors (dated by TCRdb to the late 2010s). The library was obtained by the immunoSEQ multiplex PCR assay. A mixture of 60 forward primers for TCR Vbeta segments and 13 reverse primers for TCR Jbeta segments was used in the multiplex PCR. This immuneACCESS table, as held by TCRdb, lists in-frame sequences with V and J called but not all clones. Of the missing ones, under half trace to an unresolved V gene in checked studies; the others have no known cause. The table kept for this sample lists fewer than 110,000 clones. Less than 4% of the sample goes to the ten largest clones. Sequences were obtained from PBMCs. These receptors were taken from a man aged 35 to 55 in good health and CMV-seronegative.

CDR3 protein: CASSSLGGNTIYF. In DNA, the CDR3 is TGCGCCAGCAGCTCCCTTGGCGGAAACACCATATATTTT. V usage is TRBV5-1 and J usage is TRBJ1-3, with D unresolved. The length of the CDR3 is 13 residues. Trimming removed 3 bases from V and 4 bases from J, with 8 bases in between. Germline loops: CDR1 SGHRS, CDR2 YFSETQ.

This rearrangement joins TRBV7-2 to TRBJ2-3; TRBD1 agrees at 7 bases. Germline CDR1 reads SGHTA; CDR2 reads FQGNSA. The length of the CDR3 is 14 residues. V shed 4 bases and J 4 bases; nucleotides not matched to a gene: 5. Here the CDR3 reads CASSSDRPPDTQYF. As DNA, the CDR3 is TGTGCCAGCAGCTCGGACAGGCCCCCAGATACGCAGTATTTT.

The V and J genes are TRBV6-5 and TRBJ2-3; TRBD2 matches at 8 bases. V was clipped by 4 bases and J by 3 bases; unmatched bases: 6. The germline V gene has CDR1 MNHEY and CDR2 SVGAGI. The CDR3 is 15 residues long. The CDR3 loop is CASSLLAETTDTQYF. The CDR3 region has the DNA TGTGCCAGCAGTTTACTAGCGGAAACGACAGATACGCAGTATTTT.

The rearrangement links TRBV11-3 to TRBJ2-2, with 8 bases lining up with TRBD1. CDR3 length: 14 amino acids. Germline loops: CDR1 SGHNT, CDR2 YENEEA. Unmatched junction bases numbered 3, after V lost 5 bases and J lost 4 bases. CDR3 in DNA: TGTGCCAGCAGCCAGGGACAGGTCACCGGGGAGCTGTTTTTT. Translation gives CASSQGQVTGELFF.

The rearrangement joins TRBV5-5 to TRBJ1-1; maybe TRBD1 (6 bases). CDR1 is SGHKS, CDR2 YYEKEE, per germline (reference sequence). This CDR3 is 14 amino acids long. V shed 6 bases and J shed 1 base, with 13 bases lying between them. Here the CDR3 DNA reads TGTGCCAGCAACCAAAGGGGGACGAACACTGAAGCTTTCTTT. Protein sequence: CASNQRGTNTEAFF.

V gene TRBV18 combines with J gene TRBJ2-2; the match to TRBD1 covers 7 bases. The CDR3 runs 15 residues. V gave up 3 bases and J gave up 4 bases; unmatched junction bases: 5. Germline V lookup: CDR1 KGHSH, CDR2 LQKENI. The CDR3 here is CASSPRDSITGELFF. The CDR3, as DNA: TGTGCCAGCTCACCCCGGGACAGCATCACCGGGGAGCTGTTTTTT.

This chain joins TRBV7-8 and TRBJ2-5; D may be TRBD1 (6 bases). The CDR3 is 14 residues long. The germline V gene encodes CDR1 SGHVS and CDR2 FQNEAQ. V was clipped by 5 bases and J by 2 bases, with 12 bases between them. CDR3 in amino acids: CASSPNRAQETQYF. CDR3 DNA sequence: TGTGCCAGCAGCCCTAACAGGGCTCAAGAGACCCAGTACTTC.

The V gene is TRBV7-9, the J gene TRBJ2-5; weak D call: TRBD1 (6 bases). The V end lost 5 bases, the J end lost 4 bases, and 17 bases lay between the germline ends. The CDR3 loop spans 15 amino acids. Germline CDR1 reads SEHNR; CDR2 reads FQNEAQ (reference sequence). Here the CDR3 reads CASSLRLGARETQYF. DNA of the CDR3: TGTGCCAGCAGCCTCCGTCTGGGGGCTCGAGAGACCCAGTACTTC. The full variable domain, in which reference TRBV7-9 and TRBJ2-5 provide the parts outside the CDR3, is DTGVSQNPRHKITKRGQNVTFRCDPISEHNRLYWYRQTLGQGPEFLTYFQNEAQLEKSRLLSDRFSAERPKGSFSTLEIQRTEQGDSAMYLCASSLRLGARETQYFGPGTRLLVL.

The gene calls are TRBV19 and TRBJ2-5; 10 bases are shared with TRBD2. V dropped 6 bases and J dropped 7; count of bases not matched to a gene: 11. The CDR3 runs 15 residues. Germline V gives CDR1 LNHDA, CDR2 SQIVND (reference sequence). CDR3 nucleotides: TGTGCCAGTAGCCCAGGATCTAGCGGGGGTGGGACCCAGTACTTC. Amino acid sequence: CASSPGSSGGGTQYF.

The chain couples TRBV6-5 to TRBJ2-7; no clear D. The length of the CDR3 is 15 residues. Germline V gene lookup returns CDR1 MNHEY and CDR2 SVGAGI. V was shortened by 2 bases and J by 7 bases, with 18 bases between the two germline ends. The CDR3 DNA sequence: TGTGCCAGCAGTTACGAACTGAACAGCCTTGGGGAGCAGTACTTC. Translating gives CASSYELNSLGEQYF.

The V and J genes are TRBV29-1 and TRBJ2-1; possibly TRBD2 for D (6 bases). The CDR3 spans 16 residues. Germline values: CDR1 SQVTM, CDR2 ANQGSEA. Trimming left V 7 bases short and J 7 bases short, with 26 bases between. The CDR3 DNA sequence: TGCAGCGCCACCGCTCAGCTGGGACTCCCAAGGAATGAGCAGTTCTTC. It encodes CSATAQLGLPRNEQFF.

This chain joins TRBV28 and TRBJ2-5; TRBD2 matches at 10 bases. Germline V gene sequence: CDR1 MDHEN, CDR2 SYDVKM. Trimming removed 6 bases from V and 5 bases from J; junction bases left unmatched: 15. This CDR3 region has 17 residues. The CDR3 DNA reads TGTGCCAGCAGCAGGGGAGGTAGCGGGAGGAAGGCGGAGACCCAGTACTTC. As protein: CASSRGGSGRKAETQYF.

This sequence joins TRBV19 and TRBJ2-7; D remains unclear. Germline V CDR1 and CDR2: LNHDA, SQIVND (reference sequence). The CDR3 has 12 amino acids. The V gene lost 8 bases and the J gene lost 0 bases, with 8 bases spanning the gap. The CDR3: CASSGFSYEQYF. The CDR3 DNA sequence: TGTGCCAGTTCGGGTTTCTCCTACGAGCAGTACTTC.